This is a list of T cell receptor beta chains from one sample in a study of Tregs in tolerant kidney transplant recipients. Clones were read by immunoSEQ multiplex PCR, and TCRdb kept only the in-frame ones, dropping some. In the table there are tens of thousands of clones, roughly 91% of which are singletons. The sequenced sample was CD4+ T cells from blood (PBMCs), obtained 24 months after the transplant. The source of these receptors is a human patient who received a combined kidney and bone marrow transplant. The graft donor may account for some of the T cells. Both conserved end residues are part of each CDR3. Each record gives: CDR3 DNA, CDR3 protein, V gene, clone size, D gene, J gene. A D gene is named only where the DNA matches it firmly. Rows may omit the clone size; those that give it use once, few, many or a size class.

CDR3 DNA: TGTGCCAGCAGAGGAACCGGGACTGGGACCTACGAGCAGTACTTC
CDR3 protein: CASRGTGTGTYEQYF
V gene: TRBV28
clone size: -
D gene: -
J gene: TRBJ2-7

CDR3 DNA: TGTGCCAGCAGCCAAATCCAGAACACTGAAGCTTTCTTT
CDR3 protein: CASSQIQNTEAFF
V gene: TRBV4-2
clone size: few
D gene: -
J gene: TRBJ1-1

CDR3 DNA: TGTGCCAGCAGGAGGTGGCGGGGCGGGGAGCAGTACTTC
CDR3 protein: CASRRWRGGEQYF
V gene: TRBV11-3
clone size: -
D gene: -
J gene: TRBJ2-7

CDR3 DNA: TGTGCCAGCAGCGCCGGGGTGGCGGGAGATACAGATACGCAGTATTTT
CDR3 protein: CASSAGVAGDTDTQYF
V gene: TRBV5-8
clone size: -
D gene: TRBD2
J gene: TRBJ2-3

CDR3 DNA: TGCGCCAGCAGGAAGCGACAGGCCTACGAGCAGTACTTC
CDR3 protein: CASRKRQAYEQYF
V gene: TRBV10-1
clone size: -
D gene: -
J gene: TRBJ2-7

CDR3 DNA: TGTGCCAGCAGCGACCCAGGGGTACCGGGGAATGGCTACACCTTC
CDR3 protein: CASSDPGVPGNGYTF
V gene: TRBV7-3
clone size: -
D gene: -
J gene: TRBJ1-2

CDR3 DNA: TGCGCCAGCAGCTTGGCCTCTAGCGAGAACACCGGGGAGCTGTTTTTT
CDR3 protein: CASSLASSENTGELFF
V gene: TRBV5-1
clone size: -
D gene: -
J gene: TRBJ2-2

CDR3 DNA: TGTGCCAGCAGCGCCGGGACAGTAATCCAAGAGACCCAGTACTTC
CDR3 protein: CASSAGTVIQETQYF
V gene: TRBV7-2
clone size: once
D gene: TRBD1
J gene: TRBJ2-5

CDR3 DNA: TGTGCCAGCAGCGTAGAACTAGCGGGGTTCAGGGAGCTGTTTTTT
CDR3 protein: CASSVELAGFRELFF
V gene: TRBV9
clone size: -
D gene: TRBD2
J gene: TRBJ2-2

CDR3 DNA: TGTGCCAGCAGCTCATATACAGGGGATAATTCACCCCTCCACTTT
CDR3 protein: CASSSYTGDNSPLHF
V gene: TRBV7-8
clone size: -
D gene: TRBD1
J gene: TRBJ1-6

CDR3 DNA: TGTGCCAGCAGCTTATCATACAGAAACACTGAAGCTTTCTTT
CDR3 protein: CASSLSYRNTEAFF
V gene: TRBV7-2
clone size: -
D gene: -
J gene: TRBJ1-1

CDR3 DNA: TGTGCCAGCAGAGAGGACAGGGTTAGGGAAAAACTGTTTTTT
CDR3 protein: CASREDRVREKLFF
V gene: TRBV6-6
clone size: once
D gene: TRBD1
J gene: TRBJ1-4

CDR3 DNA: TGTGCCAGCAGCTTATCAGTGTCGACAGGGCCCAGAAACACCATATATTTT
CDR3 protein: CASSLSVSTGPRNTIYF
V gene: TRBV5-8
clone size: -
D gene: TRBD1
J gene: TRBJ1-3

CDR3 DNA: TGTGCCAGCAGCTACGGCCAGGGGACGGGCTACGAGCAGTACTTC
CDR3 protein: CASSYGQGTGYEQYF
V gene: TRBV7-2
clone size: -
D gene: -
J gene: TRBJ2-7

CDR3 DNA: TGCGCCAGCAGCTACAGCCTACAGACTGAAGCTTTCTTT
CDR3 protein: CASSYSLQTEAFF
V gene: TRBV5-1
clone size: few
D gene: -
J gene: TRBJ1-1

CDR3 DNA: TGTGCCAGCAGCTTAAGGGTAGCGGGAGGCACAGATACGCAGTATTTT
CDR3 protein: CASSLRVAGGTDTQYF
V gene: TRBV7-3
clone size: -
D gene: TRBD2
J gene: TRBJ2-3

CDR3 DNA: TGTGCCAGCAGTACAGGGGCCACCGGGGAGCTGTTTTTT
CDR3 protein: CASSTGATGELFF
V gene: TRBV25-1
clone size: -
D gene: TRBD1
J gene: TRBJ2-2

CDR3 DNA: TGCGCCAGCAGTTTGGGGGCGCGCGAAAAACTGTTTTTT
CDR3 protein: CASSLGAREKLFF
V gene: TRBV10-2
clone size: few
D gene: -
J gene: TRBJ1-4

CDR3 DNA: TGTGCCAGCAGCCCCAGGGTAGCGGGAAAAGAGACCCAGTACTTC
CDR3 protein: CASSPRVAGKETQYF
V gene: TRBV9
clone size: -
D gene: TRBD2
J gene: TRBJ2-5

CDR3 DNA: TGTGCCAGCCGGTGGGACGGGGGAAGCACCGGGGAGCTGTTTTTT
CDR3 protein: CASRWDGGSTGELFF
V gene: TRBV6-1
clone size: -
D gene: -
J gene: TRBJ2-2

CDR3 DNA: TGTGCCTGGAGTGTAGGAGGGAGTTCAGATACGCAGTATTTT
CDR3 protein: CAWSVGGSSDTQYF
V gene: TRBV30
clone size: -
D gene: -
J gene: TRBJ2-3

CDR3 DNA: TGTGCCAGCAGCCGAGACAGGGACTATGGCTACACCTTC
CDR3 protein: CASSRDRDYGYTF
V gene: TRBV7-9
clone size: once
D gene: TRBD1
J gene: TRBJ1-2

CDR3 DNA: TGTGCCAGAAGCAAAAGGACAGGGGGTGTAACTGAAGCTTTCTTT
CDR3 protein: CARSKRTGGVTEAFF
V gene: TRBV5-5
clone size: -
D gene: TRBD1
J gene: TRBJ1-1

CDR3 DNA: TGTGCCAGCAGCATTCGGACTAGCGGGAGGTCCGGGGAGCTGTTTTTT
CDR3 protein: CASSIRTSGRSGELFF
V gene: TRBV2
clone size: -
D gene: TRBD2
J gene: TRBJ2-2

CDR3 DNA: TGTGCCAGCAGTTTATCGGCAAGGGGTCATCAGCCCCAGCATTTT
CDR3 protein: CASSLSARGHQPQHF
V gene: TRBV28
clone size: -
D gene: -
J gene: TRBJ1-5

CDR3 DNA: TGTGCCAGCAGCCCGAGAGGTACTAGCGGGAGATATGAGACCCAGTACTTC
CDR3 protein: CASSPRGTSGRYETQYF
V gene: TRBV9
clone size: -
D gene: TRBD2
J gene: TRBJ2-5

CDR3 DNA: TGTGCCGGGGCCGGCGGGGATCCCACAGATACGCAGTATTTT
CDR3 protein: CAGAGGDPTDTQYF
V gene: TRBV30
clone size: -
D gene: -
J gene: TRBJ2-3

CDR3 DNA: TGTGCCAGCAGCTTTACTACCACAGGGTTTGGTTACGAGCAGTACTTC
CDR3 protein: CASSFTTTGFGYEQYF
V gene: TRBV7-9
clone size: -
D gene: -
J gene: TRBJ2-7

CDR3 DNA: TGTGCCAGCAGCTTAGCCCCTTACAGGGAGACCCAGGGCGAGCAGTACTTC
CDR3 protein: CASSLAPYRETQGEQYF
V gene: TRBV13
clone size: -
D gene: -
J gene: TRBJ2-7

CDR3 DNA: TGCGCCAGCAGCCGGGACAGGGGCCCTAACACTGAAGCTTTCTTT
CDR3 protein: CASSRDRGPNTEAFF
V gene: TRBV4-1
clone size: -
D gene: TRBD1
J gene: TRBJ1-1

CDR3 DNA: TGTGCCAGCACCTTGGGAATTTGGGCGGGAGCAGGGACCCAGTACTTC
CDR3 protein: CASTLGIWAGAGTQYF
V gene: TRBV7-2
clone size: -
D gene: TRBD2
J gene: TRBJ2-5

CDR3 DNA: TGTGCCAGCAGTTTAATGACAGGGGCTATAGATACGCAGTATTTT
CDR3 protein: CASSLMTGAIDTQYF
V gene: TRBV27
clone size: -
D gene: TRBD1
J gene: TRBJ2-3

CDR3 DNA: TGTGCCAGCAGCGGCTGGGGGCGGGAGGGCCGAGAGACCCAGTACTTC
CDR3 protein: CASSGWGREGRETQYF
V gene: TRBV4-2
clone size: -
D gene: TRBD2
J gene: TRBJ2-5

CDR3 DNA: TGTGCCAGCAGCCCGAGACTAGCGGGAGAAGCCGGGGAGCTGTTTTTT
CDR3 protein: CASSPRLAGEAGELFF
V gene: TRBV7-3
clone size: -
D gene: TRBD2
J gene: TRBJ2-2

CDR3 DNA: TGTGCCAGCAGCCTCAGGGTAGTGAGCACAGATACGCAGTATTTT
CDR3 protein: CASSLRVVSTDTQYF
V gene: TRBV21-1
clone size: once
D gene: -
J gene: TRBJ2-3

CDR3 DNA: TGTGCCAGCAGTCGGTCGCAAGGGGCCAACGTCCTGACTTTC
CDR3 protein: CASSRSQGANVLTF
V gene: TRBV6-5
clone size: -
D gene: -
J gene: TRBJ2-6

CDR3 DNA: TGTGCCAGCAGCTTTCGTAGCGGGAGTAGGGCCGGGGAGCTGTTTTTT
CDR3 protein: CASSFRSGSRAGELFF
V gene: TRBV7-9
clone size: -
D gene: TRBD2
J gene: TRBJ2-2

CDR3 DNA: TGTGCCAGCAGTCCCCGACAGGGCCCCTCTGGTGAGCAGTACTTC
CDR3 protein: CASSPRQGPSGEQYF
V gene: TRBV27
clone size: -
D gene: TRBD1
J gene: TRBJ2-7

CDR3 DNA: TGTGCCAGCAGCGCCAGGGGCCAAGAGACCCAGTACTTC
CDR3 protein: CASSARGQETQYF
V gene: TRBV9
clone size: -
D gene: -
J gene: TRBJ2-5

CDR3 DNA: TGTGCCAGTAAAACGGCGGGGGATCCGGTAGAGACCCAGTACTTC
CDR3 protein: CASKTAGDPVETQYF
V gene: TRBV19
clone size: -
D gene: TRBD2
J gene: TRBJ2-5

CDR3 DNA: TGTGCCAGCTCACCAGACAGCCTCTACGAGCAGTACTTC
CDR3 protein: CASSPDSLYEQYF
V gene: TRBV18
clone size: -
D gene: -
J gene: TRBJ2-7

CDR3 DNA: TGTGCCAGCAGCCTGGACAGGGCTGGAAACACCATATATTTT
CDR3 protein: CASSLDRAGNTIYF
V gene: TRBV9
clone size: few
D gene: TRBD1
J gene: TRBJ1-3

CDR3 DNA: TGTGCCAGCAGCTTAGGAGGTGACGTGAGCGGCTACACCTTC
CDR3 protein: CASSLGGDVSGYTF
V gene: TRBV7-6
clone size: -
D gene: -
J gene: TRBJ1-2

CDR3 DNA: TGTGCCAGCAGCTTAGGGACGTGGGCTCAGCCCCAGCATTTT
CDR3 protein: CASSLGTWAQPQHF
V gene: TRBV13
clone size: -
D gene: -
J gene: TRBJ1-5

CDR3 DNA: TGTGCCAGTAGCTTCGTAGGGGGGCAGTTCTTC
CDR3 protein: CASSFVGGQFF
V gene: TRBV19
clone size: -
D gene: -
J gene: TRBJ2-1

CDR3 DNA: TGTGCCAGCAGTTACTCGCAGGGGGCTAGTGGTCAGCCCCAGCATTTT
CDR3 protein: CASSYSQGASGQPQHF
V gene: TRBV6-6
clone size: -
D gene: TRBD1
J gene: TRBJ1-5

CDR3 DNA: TGCAGCGTTGAAGTCTCGGGGAACACAGATACGCAGTATTTT
CDR3 protein: CSVEVSGNTDTQYF
V gene: TRBV29-1
clone size: -
D gene: -
J gene: TRBJ2-3

CDR3 DNA: TGTGCCTGGAGTCCCGCGGGGGGGCTCACAGATACGCAGTATTTT
CDR3 protein: CAWSPAGGLTDTQYF
V gene: TRBV30
clone size: -
D gene: TRBD2
J gene: TRBJ2-3

CDR3 DNA: TGTGCCAGCAGCTTAGAGAGACTAGCTTCCTACGAGCAGTACTTC
CDR3 protein: CASSLERLASYEQYF
V gene: TRBV11-2
clone size: -
D gene: TRBD2
J gene: TRBJ2-7

CDR3 DNA: TGTGCCAGCAGCTTAGCACGGACTAGCGGGACGGAGACCCAGTACTTC
CDR3 protein: CASSLARTSGTETQYF
V gene: TRBV7-7
clone size: -
D gene: TRBD2
J gene: TRBJ2-5

CDR3 DNA: TGTGCCAGCAGCCCTTTTTCGGGAACCTACGAGCAGTACTTC
CDR3 protein: CASSPFSGTYEQYF
V gene: TRBV14
clone size: once
D gene: -
J gene: TRBJ2-7

CDR3 DNA: TGTGCCAGCAGTTTATACGGGACTAGCGGGGGGATCGCCTACAATGAGCAGTTCTTC
CDR3 protein: CASSLYGTSGGIAYNEQFF
V gene: TRBV28
clone size: once
D gene: TRBD2
J gene: TRBJ2-1